One sample yielded the 17 T cell receptor beta chains listed below, sequenced in a study of beta chain features in type 1 diabetes. Sequenced material consisted of expressed TCRB transcripts (all of the isolated RNA was reverse transcribed). Generated by immunoSEQ multiplex PCR, the TCRdb table keeps only in-frame clones and is missing some. The sample has about 620,000 clones; roughly 16% are singletons. The sequenced sample was naive CD4+ T cells from blood. These receptors all stem from a man aged 18 to 30 in good health.

This clone was observed a handful of times. CDR3 loop: CASSPHGQGAYEQYF. For the CDR3, the DNA is TGTGCCAGCAGCCCCCACGGACAGGGGGCCTACGAGCAGTACTTC. This sequence joins TRBV7-9 and TRBJ2-7, with TRBD1 matching over 10 bases. Trimming cost V 5 bases and J 2 bases; bases outside gene matches: 6. The CDR3 has 15 residues. The germline gives CDR1 SEHNR, CDR2 FQNEAQ (reference sequence).

This clone was recorded a few times. The V gene is TRBV9, the J gene TRBJ1-6; D is ambiguous. Germline values: CDR1 SGDLS, CDR2 YYNGEE. V gave up 0 bases and J gave up 7 bases, with 11 bases separating them. CDR3 size: 15 residues. Here the CDR3 reads CASSVAPDENSPLHF. The CDR3 DNA follows: TGTGCCAGCAGCGTAGCCCCTGACGAGAATTCACCCCTCCACTTT.

This clone was seen a handful of times. CDR3 sequence (DNA): TGTGCCAGCAGTTTAAGGTCCCTCGGCCAGGGCGGCCAGCCCCAGCATTTT. Amino acid sequence: CASSLRSLGQGGQPQHF. This chain joins TRBV28 and TRBJ1-5; D might be TRBD1 (5 bases). Deletions cut 2 bases from V and 7 bases from J, with 21 bases between. Germline assignment: CDR1 MDHEN and CDR2 SYDVKM. The CDR3 length is 17 residues.

This chain joins TRBV9 and TRBJ2-5, with 8 bases matching TRBD1. CDR1 and CDR2 (germline): SGDLS, YYNGEE. CDR3 length: 15 residues. The ends lost 3 bases at V and 5 bases at J; junction bases unmatched: 9. The CDR3, as DNA: TGTGCCAGCAGCGACCTGACAGGGGAGTCGGAGACCCAGTACTTC. Amino acids: CASSDLTGESETQYF.

To note about this clone: At one end the junction does not follow the germline gene, possibly because of a read error. The chain combines TRBV6-5 with TRBJ1-1, with D perhaps matching TRBD1 (5 bases). The CDR3 is made up of 15 amino acids. Looked up from germline, CDR1 is MNHEY and CDR2 is SVGAGI. This CDR3 is CASSNSGTGRAEAFF. CDR3 nucleotides: TGTGCCAGCAGTAACTCGGGGACGGGGAGGGCTGAAGCTTTCTTT.

As concerns this clone: The junction departs from germline at one end; a sequencing error may be responsible. The rearrangement links TRBV6-5 to TRBJ2-7; D is ambiguous. The CDR3 loop spans 12 amino acids. Germline loops: CDR1 MNHEY, CDR2 SVGAGI. For the CDR3, the DNA is TGTGCCATCAGTGAGTGGTCGTACGAGCAGTACTTC. Protein: CAISEWSYEQYF.

Turning to this clone: The same CDR3 also results from other DNA sequences found in this sample. The chain recombines TRBV15 with TRBJ1-2; D is ambiguous. The CDR3 runs to 12 residues. Germline V gene sequence: CDR1 LNHNV, CDR2 YYDKDF (reference sequence). Trimming shortened V by 1 base and J by 5 bases, and 5 bases separated the two germline ends. DNA of the CDR3: TGTGCCACCAGCAGAGGAGGATATGGCTACACCTTC. The encoded protein is CATSRGGYGYTF.

This clone was seen a handful of times. The CDR3 nucleotides read TGTGCCACCAGCATCTCGCGGGGTAGTTACTCCTACGAGCAGTACTTC. This encodes CATSISRGSYSYEQYF. V is TRBV15 and J is TRBJ2-7; a possible D gene is TRBD2 (6 bases). This CDR3 is 16 amino acids long. Germline-derived CDR1 and CDR2 are LNHNV and YYDKDF (reference sequence). V dropped 4 bases and J dropped 0 bases, with 16 bases sitting between them.

This clone was seen only a few times. This sequence joins TRBV6-5 and TRBJ2-7; D is perhaps TRBD2 (6 bases). This CDR3 has 13 residues. Trimming stripped 4 bases from V and 5 bases from J, with 12 bases between. Germline CDR1 is MNHEY and CDR2 is SVGAGI. CDR3 sequence: CASSLGEVNEQYF. CDR3 coding DNA: TGTGCCAGCAGTTTAGGGGAGGTTAACGAGCAGTACTTC.

This clone was seen more than once but under ten times. The chain combines TRBV19 with TRBJ2-1, with D possibly being TRBD1 (6 bases). Germline CDR1 is LNHDA and CDR2 is SQIVND (reference sequence). This CDR3 is 14 amino acids long. V was trimmed by 7 bases and J by 2 bases, leaving 12 bases between them. The CDR3 loop reads CASTNGGPYNEQFF. Written as DNA, the CDR3 is TGTGCCAGTACCAATGGGGGCCCCTACAATGAGCAGTTCTTC.

This CDR3 reads CASSLGRSLERAYEQYF. The CDR3 DNA sequence: TGTGCCAGCAGCTTAGGTCGATCGCTAGAAAGAGCCTACGAGCAGTACTTC. The rearrangement joins TRBV11-1 to TRBJ2-7, with unresolved D. With 1 base removed from V and 2 bases from J, the gap between germline ends came to 18 bases. The length of the CDR3 is 17 residues. The germline V gene encodes CDR1 SGHAT and CDR2 FQDESV (reference sequence).

This clone appeared a few times. V gene TRBV30 combines with J gene TRBJ1-5, with D hard to call. V gave up 1 base and J gave up 6 bases, with 16 bases separating them. Per germline, CDR1 GTSNPN and CDR2 SVGIG (reference sequence). The CDR3 is made up of 15 amino acids. CDR3 bases: TGTGCCTGGAGTGCTTCCCCTGGGTCCGTTCAGCCCCAGCATTTT. As protein: CAWSASPGSVQPQHF.

V gene TRBV25-1 combines with J gene TRBJ1-2; a possible D gene is TRBD1 (6 bases). V shed 6 bases and J shed 6 bases, with 14 bases lying between them. Germline values: CDR1 MGHDK, CDR2 SYGVNS. The CDR3 contains 13 residues. The CDR3 sequence is CASRAGQWDGYTF. In DNA form, the CDR3 reads TGTGCCAGCAGGGCCGGACAGTGGGATGGCTACACCTTC.

The chain couples TRBV6-5 to TRBJ1-1; D is unclear. Deletions cut 0 bases from V and 2 bases from J, with 7 bases between. Germline V lookup: CDR1 MNHEY, CDR2 SVGAGI. CDR3 size: 14 residues. The CDR3, as DNA: TGTGCCAGCAGTTACTCTGAGATAAACACTGAAGCTTTCTTT. As protein: CASSYSEINTEAFF.

In its sample, this clone was seen a few times. The CDR3 DNA reads TGTGCCAGCAGGGATACTAGCGGGAGAGTTTTAGAGCAGTTCTTC. It translates to CASRDTSGRVLEQFF. The chain is built from TRBV7-9 and TRBJ2-1, with 11 bases that match TRBD2. The CDR3 extends over 15 amino acids. With V trimmed by 6 bases and J by 10 bases, 11 bases remained unmatched. CDR1 and CDR2 (germline): SEHNR, FQNEAQ (reference sequence).

This clone was observed a handful of times. J is TRBJ2-6 and V is TRBV7-2, with TRBD1 as a possible D gene (5 bases). V gave up 2 bases and J gave up 4 bases, with 12 bases separating them. The CDR3 runs 16 residues. Germline V CDR1 and CDR2: SGHTA, FQGNSA. DNA of the CDR3: TGTGCCAGCAGCTTAAGGCTGGGGCAAGGGGCCAACGTCCTGACTTTC. Its translation: CASSLRLGQGANVLTF.

This clone was picked up a small number of times. This sequence joins TRBV5-1 and TRBJ1-1; the D is unclear. Trimming pared 0 bases from V and 2 bases from J, leaving 8 bases between. This CDR3 is 14 amino acids long. Germline loops: CDR1 SGHRS, CDR2 YFSETQ. This CDR3 is CASSLGQINTEAFF. The CDR3 nucleotides read TGCGCCAGCAGCTTGGGCCAGATAAACACTGAAGCTTTCTTT.